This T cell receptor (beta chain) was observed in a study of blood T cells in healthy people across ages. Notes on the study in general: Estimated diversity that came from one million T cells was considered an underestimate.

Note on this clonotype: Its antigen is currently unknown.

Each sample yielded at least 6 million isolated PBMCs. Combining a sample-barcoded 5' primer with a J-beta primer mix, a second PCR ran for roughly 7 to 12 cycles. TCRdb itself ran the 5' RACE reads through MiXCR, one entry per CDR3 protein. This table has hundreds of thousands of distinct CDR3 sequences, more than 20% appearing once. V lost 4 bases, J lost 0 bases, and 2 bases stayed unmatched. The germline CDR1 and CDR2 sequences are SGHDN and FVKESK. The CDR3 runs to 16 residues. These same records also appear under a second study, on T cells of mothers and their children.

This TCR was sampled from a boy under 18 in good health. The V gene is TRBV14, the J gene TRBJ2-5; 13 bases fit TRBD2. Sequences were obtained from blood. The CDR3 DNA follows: TGTGCCAGCAGCCGCGGGACTAGCGGGGACCAAGAGACCCAGTACTTC. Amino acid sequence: CASSRGTSGDQETQYF.